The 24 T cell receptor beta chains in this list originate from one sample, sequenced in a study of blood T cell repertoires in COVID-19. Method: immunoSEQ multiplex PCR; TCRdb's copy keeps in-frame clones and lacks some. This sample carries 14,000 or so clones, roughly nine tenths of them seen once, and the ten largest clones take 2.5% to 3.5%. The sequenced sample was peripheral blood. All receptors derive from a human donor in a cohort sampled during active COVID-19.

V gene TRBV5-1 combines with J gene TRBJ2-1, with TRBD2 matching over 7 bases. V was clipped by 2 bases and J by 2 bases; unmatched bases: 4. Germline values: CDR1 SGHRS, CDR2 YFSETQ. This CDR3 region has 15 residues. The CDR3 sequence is CASSLSSGAYNEQFF. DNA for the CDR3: TGCGCCAGCAGCTTATCTAGCGGAGCCTACAATGAGCAGTTCTTC.

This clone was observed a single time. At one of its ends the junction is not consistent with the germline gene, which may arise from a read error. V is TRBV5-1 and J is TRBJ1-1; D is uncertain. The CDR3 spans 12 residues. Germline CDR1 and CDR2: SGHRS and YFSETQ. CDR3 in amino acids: CASEQVPTEALF. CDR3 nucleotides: TGCGCCAGCGAGCAGGTCCCTACTGAAGCTCTCTTT.

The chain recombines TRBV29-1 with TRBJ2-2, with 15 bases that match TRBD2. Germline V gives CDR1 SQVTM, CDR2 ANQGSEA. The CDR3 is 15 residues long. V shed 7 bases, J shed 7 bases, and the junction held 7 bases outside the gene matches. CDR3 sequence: CSGWTSGGAGGELFF. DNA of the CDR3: TGCAGCGGATGGACTAGCGGGGGGGCCGGCGGGGAGCTGTTTTTT.

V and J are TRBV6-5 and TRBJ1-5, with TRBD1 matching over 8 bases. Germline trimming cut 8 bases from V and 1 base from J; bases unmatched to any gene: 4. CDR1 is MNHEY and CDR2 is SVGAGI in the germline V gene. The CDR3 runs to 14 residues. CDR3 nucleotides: TGTGCCAGCCTATGGGACAGGAGCAATCAGCCCCAGCATTTT. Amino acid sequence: CASLWDRSNQPQHF.

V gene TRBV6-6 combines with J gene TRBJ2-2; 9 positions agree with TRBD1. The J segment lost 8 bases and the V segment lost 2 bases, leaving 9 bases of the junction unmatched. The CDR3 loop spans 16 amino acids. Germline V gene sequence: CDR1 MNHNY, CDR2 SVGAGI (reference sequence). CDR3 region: CASSYTIGQGKGELFF. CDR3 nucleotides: TGTGCCAGCAGTTACACGATAGGACAGGGGAAAGGGGAGCTGTTTTTT.

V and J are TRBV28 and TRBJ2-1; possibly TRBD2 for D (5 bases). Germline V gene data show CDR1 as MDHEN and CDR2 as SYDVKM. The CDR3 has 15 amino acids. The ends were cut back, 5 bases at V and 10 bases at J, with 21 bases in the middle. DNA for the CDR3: TGTGCCAGCAGTCCCCCCCGGCCTGAACCTAGCGAGCAGTTCTTC. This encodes CASSPPRPEPSEQFF.

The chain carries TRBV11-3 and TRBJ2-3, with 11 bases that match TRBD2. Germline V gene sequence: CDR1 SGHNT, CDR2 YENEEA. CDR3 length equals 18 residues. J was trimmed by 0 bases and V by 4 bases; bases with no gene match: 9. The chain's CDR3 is CASSSGTSGPTSTDTQYF. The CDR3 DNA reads TGTGCCAGCAGCTCCGGGACTAGCGGCCCTACTAGCACAGATACGCAGTATTTT. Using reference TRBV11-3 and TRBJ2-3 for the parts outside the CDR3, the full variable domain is EAGVVQSPRYKIIEKKQPVAFWCNPISGHNTLYWYLQNLGQGPELLIRYENEEAVDDSQLPKDRFSAERLKGVDSTLKIQPAELGDSAVYLCASSSGTSGPTSTDTQYFGPGTRLTVL.

The CDR3 DNA reads TGTGCCAGTAGTATAGGGGGGCTAGCGGGTCCTACGAGGAATGAGCAGTTCTTC. It yields the protein CASSIGGLAGPTRNEQFF. V is TRBV19 and J is TRBJ2-1, with 8 bases fitting TRBD2. CDR3 length: 18 amino acids. V was clipped by 1 base and J by 7 bases; unmatched bases: 15. Per germline, CDR1 LNHDA and CDR2 SQIVND (reference sequence).

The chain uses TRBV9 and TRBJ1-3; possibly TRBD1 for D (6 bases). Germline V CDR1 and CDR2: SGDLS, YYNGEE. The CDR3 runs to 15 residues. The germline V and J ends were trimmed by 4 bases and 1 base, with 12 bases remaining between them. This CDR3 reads CASSSSGASGNTIYF. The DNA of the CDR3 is TGTGCCAGCAGCTCCTCAGGGGCTTCTGGAAACACCATATATTTT. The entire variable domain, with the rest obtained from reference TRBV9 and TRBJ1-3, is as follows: DSGVTQTPKHLITATGQRVTLRCSPRSGDLSVYWYQQSLDQGLQFLIQYYNGEERAKGNILERFSAQQFPDLHSELNLSSLELGDSALYFCASSSSGASGNTIYFGEGSWLTVV.

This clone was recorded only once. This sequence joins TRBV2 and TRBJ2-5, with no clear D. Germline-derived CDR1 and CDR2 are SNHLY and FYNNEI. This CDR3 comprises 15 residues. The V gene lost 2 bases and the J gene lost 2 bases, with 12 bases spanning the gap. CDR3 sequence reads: CASSERKRKQETQYF. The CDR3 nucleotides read TGTGCCAGCAGTGAAAGAAAGAGGAAACAAGAGACCCAGTACTTC.

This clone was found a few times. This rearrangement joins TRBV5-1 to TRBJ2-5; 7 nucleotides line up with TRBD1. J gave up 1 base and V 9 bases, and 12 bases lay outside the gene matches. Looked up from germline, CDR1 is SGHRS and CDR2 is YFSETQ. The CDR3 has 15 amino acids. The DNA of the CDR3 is TGCGCCACTAGACAGGGCAGCCTACCCCAAGAGACCCAGTACTTC. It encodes CATRQGSLPQETQYF.

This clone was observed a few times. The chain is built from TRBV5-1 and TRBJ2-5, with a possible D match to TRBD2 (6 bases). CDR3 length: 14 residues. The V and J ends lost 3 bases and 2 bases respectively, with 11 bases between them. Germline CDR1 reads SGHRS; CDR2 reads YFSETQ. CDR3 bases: TGCGCCAGCAGCTCGGGACTGAGGCAAGAGACCCAGTACTTC. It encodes CASSSGLRQETQYF.

In nucleotides, the CDR3 is TGCGCCAGCAGCCAGGTATTGACAGGGTCTTACACTGAAGCTTTCTTT. Encoded protein: CASSQVLTGSYTEAFF. This rearrangement joins TRBV4-1 to TRBJ1-1; the match to TRBD1 covers 7 bases. The CDR3 loop spans 16 amino acids. With 3 bases clipped from V and 3 bases from J, the junction kept 10 bases outside the gene matches. Germline loops: CDR1 MGHRA, CDR2 YSYEKL.

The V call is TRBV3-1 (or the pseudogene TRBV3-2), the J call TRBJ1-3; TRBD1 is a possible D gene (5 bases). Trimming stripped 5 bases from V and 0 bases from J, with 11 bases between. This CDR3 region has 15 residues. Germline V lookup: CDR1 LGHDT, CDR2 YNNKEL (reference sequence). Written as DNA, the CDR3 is TGTGCCAGCAGCAGCCAGGGCTCCTCTGGAAACACCATATATTTT. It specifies CASSSQGSSGNTIYF.

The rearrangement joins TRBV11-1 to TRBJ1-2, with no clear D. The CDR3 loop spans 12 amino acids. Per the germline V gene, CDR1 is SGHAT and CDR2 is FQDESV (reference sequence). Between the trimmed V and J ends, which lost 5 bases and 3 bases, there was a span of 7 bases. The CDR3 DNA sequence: TGTGCCAGCAGCCAGGTTGACTATGGCTACACCTTC. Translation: CASSQVDYGYTF. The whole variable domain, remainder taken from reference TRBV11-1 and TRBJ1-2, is EAEVAQSPRYKITEKSQAVAFWCDPISGHATLYWYRQILGQGPELLVQFQDESVVDDSQLPKDRFSAERLKGVDSTLKIQPAELGDSAMYLCASSQVDYGYTFGSGTRLTVV.

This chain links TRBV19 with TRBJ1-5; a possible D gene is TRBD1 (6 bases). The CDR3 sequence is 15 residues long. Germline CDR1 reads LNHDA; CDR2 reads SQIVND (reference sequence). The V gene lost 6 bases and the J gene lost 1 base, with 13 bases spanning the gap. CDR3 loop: CASRGGARSNQPQHF. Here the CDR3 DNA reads TGTGCCAGTAGAGGGGGGGCTCGGAGCAATCAGCCCCAGCATTTT.

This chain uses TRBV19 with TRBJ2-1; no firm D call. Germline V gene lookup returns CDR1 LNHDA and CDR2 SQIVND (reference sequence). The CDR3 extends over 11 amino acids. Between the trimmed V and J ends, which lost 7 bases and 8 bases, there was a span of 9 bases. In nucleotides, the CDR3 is TGTGCCAGTACGATTCAGGATGAGCAGTTCTTC. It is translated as CASTIQDEQFF.

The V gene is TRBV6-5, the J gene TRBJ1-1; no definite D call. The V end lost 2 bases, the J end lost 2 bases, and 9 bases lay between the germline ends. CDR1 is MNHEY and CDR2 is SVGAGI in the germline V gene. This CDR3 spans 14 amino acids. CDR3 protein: CASSYDRVNTEAFF. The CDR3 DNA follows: TGTGCCAGCAGTTACGACCGGGTTAACACTGAAGCTTTCTTT.

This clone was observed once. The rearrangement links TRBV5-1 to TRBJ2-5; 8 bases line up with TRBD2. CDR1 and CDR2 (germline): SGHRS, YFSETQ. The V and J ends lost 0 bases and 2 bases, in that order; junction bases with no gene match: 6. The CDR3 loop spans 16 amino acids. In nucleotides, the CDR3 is TGCGCCAGCAGCTTGGCCCCAGCGGGGGAACAAGAGACCCAGTACTTC. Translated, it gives CASSLAPAGEQETQYF.

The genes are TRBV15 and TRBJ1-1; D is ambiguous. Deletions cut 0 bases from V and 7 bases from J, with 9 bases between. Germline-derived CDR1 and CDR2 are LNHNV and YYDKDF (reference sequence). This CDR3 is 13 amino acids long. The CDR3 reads CATSRDLAGEAFF. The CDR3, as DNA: TGTGCCACCAGCAGAGATCTGGCAGGTGAAGCTTTCTTT.

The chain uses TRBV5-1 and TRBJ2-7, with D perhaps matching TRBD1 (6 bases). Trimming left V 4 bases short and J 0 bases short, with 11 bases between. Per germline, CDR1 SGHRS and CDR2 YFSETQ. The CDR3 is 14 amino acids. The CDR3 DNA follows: TGCGCCAGCAGCCCCGCCAGGGGCTCCTACGAGCAGTACTTC. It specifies CASSPARGSYEQYF.

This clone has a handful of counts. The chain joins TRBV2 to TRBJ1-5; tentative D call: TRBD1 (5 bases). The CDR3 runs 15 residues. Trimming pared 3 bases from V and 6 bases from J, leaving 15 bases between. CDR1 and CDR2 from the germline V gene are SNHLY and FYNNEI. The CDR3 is CASSDARTGGQPQHF. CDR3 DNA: TGTGCCAGCAGTGATGCACGAACCGGGGGTCAGCCCCAGCATTTT.

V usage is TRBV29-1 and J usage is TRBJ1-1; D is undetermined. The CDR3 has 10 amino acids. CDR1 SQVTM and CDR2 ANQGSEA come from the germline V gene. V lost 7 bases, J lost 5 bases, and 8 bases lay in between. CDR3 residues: CSATRTEAFF. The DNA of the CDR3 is TGCAGCGCCACGAGGACTGAAGCTTTCTTT.

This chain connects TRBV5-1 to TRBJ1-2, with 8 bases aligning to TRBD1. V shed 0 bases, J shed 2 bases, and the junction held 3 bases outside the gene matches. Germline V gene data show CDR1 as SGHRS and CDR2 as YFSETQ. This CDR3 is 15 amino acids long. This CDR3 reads CASSLGTGLNYGYTF. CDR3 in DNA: TGCGCCAGCAGCTTGGGGACAGGGTTGAACTATGGCTACACCTTC.